Listed here are 28 T cell receptor beta chains from one sample, sequenced in a study of early T cells in non-severe SARS-CoV-2 infection. TCRdb reprocessed the 5' RACE reads with MiXCR, giving one entry per CDR3 protein. Altogether 30,000 or so distinct CDR3 sequences are present, around 7% being singletons, with the ten largest covering under 5%. Sequencing was carried out using whole blood. The receptors were sampled from an adult who was a healthcare worker with PCR-confirmed SARS-CoV-2 infection or an uninfected control (not recorded which).

In its sample, this clonotype was seen a few times. The chain employs TRBV10-3 and TRBJ2-1; 13 nucleotides agree with TRBD2. Germline CDR1 reads ENHRY; CDR2 reads SYGVKD. The CDR3 runs 15 residues. V shed 4 bases and J 8 bases; nucleotides not matched to a gene: 5. In DNA form, the CDR3 reads TGTGCCATCAGTGTGCGGGGACTAGCGGGATATGAGCAGTTCTTC. It yields the protein CAISVRGLAGYEQFF.

This clonotype appeared many times. V gene TRBV7-6 combines with J gene TRBJ2-3; D remains unclear. Trimming pared 5 bases from V and 0 bases from J, leaving 6 bases between. CDR3 length: 13 residues. The germline CDR1 and CDR2 sequences are SGHVS and FNYEAQ. The CDR3 protein is CASSPGSTDTQYF. The CDR3, as DNA: TGTGCCAGCAGCCCCGGCAGCACAGATACGCAGTATTTT. The full variable domain, rest sourced from reference TRBV7-6 and TRBJ2-3, is GAGVSQSPRYKVTKRGQDVALRCDPISGHVSLYWYRQALGQGPEFLTYFNYEAQQDKSGLPNDRFSAERPEGSISTLTIQRTEQRDSAMYRCASSPGSTDTQYFGPGTRLTVL.

The table lists this clonotype with a few counts. V gene TRBV10-2 combines with J gene TRBJ1-4; D is possibly TRBD1 (6 bases). The CDR3 is 17 amino acids. Germline CDR1 WSHSY, CDR2 SAAADI. Between the trimmed V and J ends, which lost 0 bases and 4 bases, there was a span of 15 bases. The CDR3 DNA reads as TGCGCCAGCAGTGAGTCGTGGAGACAGGAATTTAATGAAAAACTGTTTTTT. This gives the protein CASSESWRQEFNEKLFF.

This clonotype occurred many times. The chain recombines TRBV10-3 with TRBJ2-2; 7 nucleotides agree with TRBD2. In germline, CDR1 is ENHRY, CDR2 SYGVKD. After removal of 7 bases from V and 6 bases from J, the junction contained 14 bases not matched to a gene. This CDR3 contains 16 residues. The CDR3 bases are TGTGCCATCACCCGCGGGACTATTGGGGACGCCGGGGAGCTGTTTTTT. Amino acid sequence: CAITRGTIGDAGELFF.

This clonotype was seen a few times. The chain uses TRBV2 and TRBJ2-1, with 9 bases fitting TRBD1. The junction had 4 bases not matched to a gene; V was cut back by 4 bases and J by 9 bases. There are 13 residues in the CDR3. Looked up from germline, CDR1 is SNHLY and CDR2 is FYNNEI. The CDR3 here is CASSGQGDAEQFF. CDR3 DNA sequence: TGTGCCAGCAGTGGACAGGGGGATGCTGAGCAGTTCTTC.

This clonotype was recorded many times. The chain recombines TRBV7-6 with TRBJ2-1; 10 bases map to TRBD2. CDR1 is SGHVS and CDR2 is FNYEAQ in the germline V gene. The CDR3 is 15 residues long. V lost 4 bases and J lost 7; bases outside the gene matches: 7. CDR3 region: CASSSASGRRNEQFF. CDR3 DNA: TGTGCCAGCAGCTCAGCTAGCGGGAGAAGGAATGAGCAGTTCTTC.

There are a few counts of this clonotype. The junction departs from germline at one end; a sequencing error may be responsible. The rearrangement joins TRBV7-7 to TRBJ1-4; D is undetermined. The CDR3 sequence is 13 residues long. Germline lookup yields CDR1 SSHAT and CDR2 FNYEAQ (reference sequence). CDR3 sequence reads: CASSLKEGGKLFF. CDR3 in DNA: TGTGCTAGCAGCTTAAAAGAGGGTGGAAAACTGTTTTTT.

The V and J genes are TRBV3-1 and TRBJ2-5, with a weak D call TRBD2 (5 bases). Trimming cost V 4 bases and J 4 bases, with 19 bases left between them. Germline lookup yields CDR1 LGHDT and CDR2 YNNKEL (reference sequence). CDR3 length: 16 residues. The DNA for the CDR3 is TGTGCCAGCAGCCGGACTGGCTGGGCTTGGGGAGAGACCCAGTACTTC. Its translation is CASSRTGWAWGETQYF.

This clonotype has at least ten counts. The chain couples TRBV4-1 to TRBJ2-7; D not certain. CDR1 MGHRA and CDR2 YSYEKL come from the germline V gene. The CDR3 runs to 15 residues. Between the trimmed V and J ends, which lost 1 base and 0 bases, there was a span of 10 bases. The CDR3 region has the DNA TGCGCCAGCAGCCAAGTACAGTTGTCCTCCTACGAGCAGTACTTC. Residues: CASSQVQLSSYEQYF.

This clonotype showed up many times. The chain uses TRBV5-6 and TRBJ2-1, with 8 bases lining up with TRBD2. V dropped 1 base and J dropped 3; count of bases not matched to a gene: 9. Germline CDR1 is SGHDT and CDR2 is YYEEEE. The CDR3 is 17 amino acids. In DNA, the CDR3 is TGTGCCAGCAGCTTGCCCTGGGGTAGCGGGATCTACAATGAGCAGTTCTTC. Translated: CASSLPWGSGIYNEQFF. The full variable domain, in which reference TRBV5-6 and TRBJ2-1 provide the parts outside the CDR3, is DAGVTQSPTHLIKTRGQQVTLRCSPKSGHDTVSWYQQALGQGPQFIFQYYEEEERQRGNFPDRFSGHQFPNYSSELNVNALLLGDSALYLCASSLPWGSGIYNEQFFGPGTRLTVL.

This clonotype was counted at least ten times. The V and J genes are TRBV12-5 and TRBJ2-7; tentative D call: TRBD2 (5 bases). Germline loops: CDR1 LGHNT, CDR2 FRNRAP. CDR3 length equals 11 residues. The V end was cut by 4 bases, the J end by 7 bases, with 8 bases between. This CDR3 is CASGSGREQYF. As DNA, the CDR3 is TGTGCTAGTGGTTCTGGGAGAGAGCAGTACTTC.

This clonotype was counted only a few times. The chain employs TRBV28 and TRBJ2-2; D not resolved. The ends were cut back, 7 bases at V and 5 bases at J, with 26 bases in the middle. Germline V gene data show CDR1 as MDHEN and CDR2 as SYDVKM. This CDR3 region has 18 residues. CDR3 region: CASKVVGNPITGTGELFF. In DNA, the CDR3 is TGTGCCAGCAAGGTAGTAGGCAACCCGATTACCGGAACCGGGGAGCTGTTTTTT. The full variable domain, in which reference TRBV28 and TRBJ2-2 provide the parts outside the CDR3, is DVKVTQSSRYLVKRTGEKVFLECVQDMDHENMFWYRQDPGLGLRLIYFSYDVKMKEKGDIPEGYSVSREKKERFSLILESASTNQTSMYLCASKVVGNPITGTGELFFGEGSRLTVL.

This clonotype was found many times. CDR3 sequence (DNA): TGTGCCAGCACCTACAGGGGTGGTAATTCACCCCTCCACTTT. This gives the protein CASTYRGGNSPLHF. V is TRBV6-5 and J is TRBJ1-6; 7 bases map to TRBD1. V shed 7 bases and J 6 bases; nucleotides not matched to a gene: 6. The CDR3 contains 14 residues. Germline V CDR1 and CDR2: MNHEY, SVGAGI.

In its sample, this clonotype was seen a few times. V and J are TRBV3-1 and TRBJ1-1; possibly TRBD1 for D (5 bases). From germline, CDR1 is LGHDT and CDR2 YNNKEL (reference sequence). With 2 bases removed from V and 0 bases from J, the gap between germline ends came to 10 bases. The CDR3 contains 15 residues. The CDR3 DNA reads as TGTGCCAGCAGCCAACGGGGCCGAATGAACACTGAAGCTTTCTTT. Translation gives CASSQRGRMNTEAFF.

The table lists this clonotype with a few counts. J is TRBJ1-5 and V is TRBV20-1, with 8 bases matching TRBD1. J was trimmed by 4 bases and V by 3 bases; bases with no gene match: 8. Germline lookup yields CDR1 DFQATT and CDR2 SNEGSKA (reference sequence). The CDR3 consists of 15 residues. Here the CDR3 DNA reads TGCAGTGCTAGTATCCGGACAGGGCCGAATCAGCCCCAGCATTTT. As protein: CSASIRTGPNQPQHF.

This clonotype was detected ten times or more. V gene TRBV7-9 combines with J gene TRBJ2-3; 8 positions agree with TRBD1. The CDR3 has 16 residues. Looked up from germline, CDR1 is SEHNR and CDR2 is FQNEAQ (reference sequence). J lost 0 bases, V lost 2 bases, and 4 bases had no gene match. For the CDR3, the DNA is TGTGCCAGCAGCTTACGGGGGACAGGCAGCACAGATACGCAGTATTTT. Protein sequence: CASSLRGTGSTDTQYF.

This clonotype showed up many times. The chain is built from TRBV3-1 and TRBJ1-1; possible D gene TRBD1, 5 bases. The CDR3 length is 14 residues. From germline, CDR1 is LGHDT and CDR2 YNNKEL (reference sequence). V gave up 0 bases and J gave up 6 bases, with 11 bases separating them. In DNA, the CDR3 is TGTGCCAGCAGCCAAGAAGCGGGGCCAGCTGAAGCTTTCTTT. Its protein is CASSQEAGPAEAFF.

This clonotype appeared many times. The chain carries TRBV13 and TRBJ1-1, with TRBD1 as a possible D gene (5 bases). Germline lookup yields CDR1 PRHDT and CDR2 FYEKMQ (reference sequence). The V end was cut by 3 bases, the J end by 0 bases, with 8 bases between. The CDR3 runs 14 residues. The CDR3 DNA follows: TGTGCCAGCAGCTTGCGGGGGTTGAACACTGAAGCTTTCTTT. Translated, it gives CASSLRGLNTEAFF.

This clonotype was detected many times. The V and J genes are TRBV6-1 and TRBJ2-1; D uncertain. With 2 bases removed from V and 4 bases from J, the gap between germline ends came to 15 bases. The CDR3 loop spans 16 amino acids. Germline assignment: CDR1 MNHNS and CDR2 SASEGT. The CDR3 region is CASSETVDFTYNEQFF. CDR3 nucleotides: TGTGCCAGCAGTGAAACTGTGGATTTCACATACAATGAGCAGTTCTTC.

Ten or more counts support this clonotype. J is TRBJ2-5 and V is TRBV7-9; 7 bases match TRBD2. J gave up 5 bases and V 0 bases, and 3 bases lay outside the gene matches. The CDR3 runs to 14 residues. Germline CDR1 reads SEHNR; CDR2 reads FQNEAQ (reference sequence). The CDR3 DNA reads TGTGCCAGCAGCTTAGCGGGAGGGGTCGAGACCCAGTACTTC. It encodes CASSLAGGVETQYF. Full variable domain (outside the CDR3, taken from reference TRBV7-9 and TRBJ2-5): DTGVSQNPRHKITKRGQNVTFRCDPISEHNRLYWYRQTLGQGPEFLTYFQNEAQLEKSRLLSDRFSAERPKGSFSTLEIQRTEQGDSAMYLCASSLAGGVETQYFGPGTRLLVL.

This clonotype has at least ten counts. The rearrangement joins TRBV7-9 to TRBJ2-1; possibly TRBD2 for D (6 bases). Deletions cut 5 bases from V and 1 base from J, with 21 bases between. Germline CDR1 SEHNR, CDR2 FQNEAQ (reference sequence). The CDR3 contains 18 residues. DNA of the CDR3: TGTGCCAGCAGCCCGCCCCTCGGGACTCCAGTTTCCTACAATGAGCAGTTCTTC. This translates into CASSPPLGTPVSYNEQFF. Based on the CDR3 plus reference TRBV7-9 and TRBJ2-1, the full variable domain is DTGVSQNPRHKITKRGQNVTFRCDPISEHNRLYWYRQTLGQGPEFLTYFQNEAQLEKSRLLSDRFSAERPKGSFSTLEIQRTEQGDSAMYLCASSPPLGTPVSYNEQFFGPGTRLTVL.

Many counts were recorded for this clonotype. The chain has TRBV6-6 and TRBJ2-3, with TRBD2 identical over 12 bases. After removal of 7 bases from V and 3 bases from J, the junction contained 8 bases not matched to a gene. Germline CDR1 and CDR2: MNHNY and SVGAGI (reference sequence). The length of the CDR3 is 16 residues. The CDR3 region is CASNPPGTSGTDTQYF. The CDR3 nucleotides are TGTGCCAGCAATCCACCCGGGACTAGCGGGACAGATACGCAGTATTTT.

The chain employs TRBV6-5 and TRBJ1-3, with D tentatively TRBD1 (5 bases). There are 15 residues in the CDR3. V gave up 5 bases and J gave up 0 bases, with 11 bases separating them. The germline CDR1 and CDR2 sequences are MNHEY and SVGAGI. This CDR3 reads CASSRTGSSGNTIYF. DNA for the CDR3: TGTGCCAGCAGTCGAACAGGATCCTCTGGAAACACCATATATTTT.

This clonotype was observed many times. The rearrangement joins TRBV20-1 to TRBJ1-5; D possibly corresponds to TRBD1 (5 bases). CDR3 length equals 17 residues. From germline, CDR1 is DFQATT and CDR2 SNEGSKA (reference sequence). V gave up 0 bases and J gave up 1 base, with 16 bases separating them. CDR3 DNA: TGCAGTGCTAGAGAGGGGCCGGGCAGGGTAAGCAATCAGCCCCAGCATTTT. Translation gives CSAREGPGRVSNQPQHF.

The chain is built from TRBV11-3 and TRBJ2-1, with D perhaps matching TRBD2 (7 bases). V gave up 6 bases and J gave up 8 bases, with 20 bases separating them. Germline V CDR1 and CDR2: SGHNT, YENEEA. This CDR3 spans 15 amino acids. In DNA, the CDR3 is TGTGCCAGCAGTCGCCGGGACCAGGGGAGGGATGAGCAGTTCTTC. Its translation: CASSRRDQGRDEQFF. Based on the CDR3 plus reference TRBV11-3 and TRBJ2-1, the full variable domain is EAGVVQSPRYKIIEKKQPVAFWCNPISGHNTLYWYLQNLGQGPELLIRYENEEAVDDSQLPKDRFSAERLKGVDSTLKIQPAELGDSAVYLCASSRRDQGRDEQFFGPGTRLTVL.

There are many counts of this clonotype. This chain uses TRBV10-3 with TRBJ2-3, with 9 bases matching TRBD2. J lost 6 bases, V lost 0 bases, and 13 bases had no gene match. Germline V CDR1 and CDR2: ENHRY, SYGVKD. This CDR3 is 18 amino acids long. CDR3 in amino acids: CAISESRISGRMSDTQYF. CDR3 DNA: TGTGCCATCAGTGAGTCTAGGATTAGCGGGAGAATGTCGGATACGCAGTATTTT.

This clonotype was counted at least ten times. The J gene is TRBJ1-5, the V gene TRBV19, with TRBD1 as a possible D gene (5 bases). Germline values: CDR1 LNHDA, CDR2 SQIVND (reference sequence). The CDR3 runs 15 residues. V dropped 10 bases and J dropped 3 bases, with 19 bases sitting between them. The CDR3 is CATHQGRGVNQPQHF. The CDR3 DNA follows: TGTGCCACCCACCAAGGCAGAGGGGTCAATCAGCCCCAGCATTTT.

A few counts support this clonotype. The chain links TRBV21-1 to TRBJ2-7; the table calls TRBD2, which could not be checked here. TRBV21-1 is noted as a pseudogene. There are 17 residues in the CDR3. CDR3 in amino acids: CASSKCTSGILPYEQYF. In DNA form, the CDR3 reads TGTGCCAGCAGCAAGTGTACTAGCGGCATTTTGCCCTACGAGCAGTACTTC.